The 23 T cell receptor beta chains presented below share a single source sample, sequenced in a study of blood T cell repertoires in COVID-19. Libraries were prepared by immunoSEQ multiplex PCR; TCRdb keeps only in-frame clonotypes and omits some of them. This table has just over 250,000 clones, over 70% appearing once. The sample consisted of peripheral blood. The receptor set was obtained from a woman aged 65 to 85 with COVID-19, enrolled during active disease.

The gene calls are TRBV18 and TRBJ2-1, with a tentative D call TRBD2 (6 bases). Germline V CDR1 and CDR2: KGHSH, LQKENI. This CDR3 has 14 amino acids. Deletions cut 3 bases from V and 9 bases from J, with 15 bases between. The CDR3 sequence: CASSPARLGGEQFF. CDR3 nucleotide sequence: TGTGCCAGCTCACCGGCACGCTTGGGGGGTGAGCAGTTCTTC.

The rearrangement joins TRBV13 to TRBJ2-3; TRBD2 agrees at 7 bases. The CDR3 totals 15 residues. The germline V gene encodes CDR1 PRHDT and CDR2 FYEKMQ (reference sequence). Trimming at V came to 5 bases and at J to 1 base, leaving 6 bases not matched to a gene. The CDR3 spells CASSTRELGTDTQYF. CDR3 nucleotides: TGTGCCAGCAGCACGCGGGAGTTGGGCACAGATACGCAGTATTTT.

This rearrangement joins TRBV28 to TRBJ2-5, with 10 bases fitting TRBD2. The CDR3 extends over 16 amino acids. V lost 3 bases, J lost 5 bases, and 9 bases stayed unmatched. Germline loops: CDR1 MDHEN, CDR2 SYDVKM. CDR3 in amino acids: CASSFLAGEFGETQYF. The CDR3 coding sequence is TGTGCCAGCAGTTTCCTAGCGGGAGAGTTCGGGGAGACCCAGTACTTC. The whole variable domain, remainder taken from reference TRBV28 and TRBJ2-5, is DVKVTQSSRYLVKRTGEKVFLECVQDMDHENMFWYRQDPGLGLRLIYFSYDVKMKEKGDIPEGYSVSREKKERFSLILESASTNQTSMYLCASSFLAGEFGETQYFGPGTRLLVL.

This chain uses TRBV28 with TRBJ2-3, with 8 bases identical to TRBD2. The germline gives CDR1 MDHEN, CDR2 SYDVKM. V lost 6 bases and J lost 4; bases outside the gene matches: 15. The CDR3 is 17 amino acids. The CDR3: CASSGLAHALVADTQYF. The CDR3 DNA sequence: TGTGCCAGCAGCGGACTAGCTCACGCGCTTGTTGCAGATACGCAGTATTTT.

The sample holds one count of this clone. The V and J genes are TRBV12-3 or TRBV12-4 and TRBJ1-5, with a tentative D call TRBD1 (6 bases). Trimming cost V 6 bases and J 6 bases, with 9 bases left between them. This CDR3 has 12 residues. The CDR3 loop is CASSLQGQPQHF. The DNA for the CDR3 is TGTGCCAGCAGCCTACAGGGTCAGCCCCAGCATTTT.

The rearrangement joins TRBV9 to TRBJ2-2, with D perhaps TRBD2 (6 bases). The germline V and J ends were trimmed by 4 bases and 2 bases, with 18 bases remaining between them. The CDR3 totals 17 residues. The germline V gene has CDR1 SGDLS and CDR2 YYNGEE. The CDR3 sequence is CASSPPGLGGNTGELFF. The CDR3 bases are TGTGCCAGCAGCCCGCCCGGGCTGGGGGGTAACACCGGGGAGCTGTTTTTT.

This chain links TRBV19 with TRBJ1-1; TRBD1 aligns across 9 bases. With 2 bases clipped from V and 5 bases from J, the junction kept 9 bases outside the gene matches. The germline V gene has CDR1 LNHDA and CDR2 SQIVND (reference sequence). The CDR3 is 16 residues long. The CDR3 region is CASSIYRGQSGTEAFF. DNA for the CDR3: TGTGCCAGTAGTATATACAGGGGGCAAAGTGGGACTGAAGCTTTCTTT.

The genes are TRBV11-3 and TRBJ2-1; TRBD2 agrees at 9 bases. The V gene's germline CDR1 is SGHNT and CDR2 YENEEA. Trimming took 1 base from V and 8 from J; bases not matched to a gene: 3. This CDR3 is 14 amino acids long. The CDR3 DNA is TGTGCCAGCAGCTTAGTAGCGGGAGCCGATGAGCAGTTCTTC. Translation: CASSLVAGADEQFF.

V is TRBV12-3 or TRBV12-4 and J is TRBJ2-4; unclear D gene. The ends were cut back, 3 bases at V and 3 bases at J, with 3 bases in the middle. The CDR3 is 12 residues long. The CDR3 here is CASSFGKNIQYF. CDR3 in DNA: TGTGCCAGCAGTTTCGGCAAAAACATTCAGTACTTC.

The V gene is TRBV15, the J gene TRBJ1-2; 8 bases agree with TRBD1. The CDR3 totals 15 residues. V dropped 2 bases and J dropped 8; count of bases not matched to a gene: 10. Per the germline V gene, CDR1 is LNHNV and CDR2 is YYDKDF (reference sequence). CDR3 bases: TGTGCCACCAGCAGATCCCGGGACAGGCCTCTCGGCTACACCTTC. It codes for CATSRSRDRPLGYTF.

CDR3: CAISADGRAGGYTF. In DNA, the CDR3 is TGTGCCATCAGTGCGGACGGACGGGCGGGAGGCTACACCTTC. The V and J genes are TRBV10-3 and TRBJ1-2; D not resolved. Germline CDR1 is ENHRY and CDR2 is SYGVKD. Trimming took 4 bases from V and 8 from J, leaving 17 bases between them. This CDR3 contains 14 residues.

The chain employs TRBV24-1 and TRBJ2-5, with 7 bases fitting TRBD1. Unmatched junction bases numbered 9, after V lost 4 bases and J lost 2 bases. The CDR3 extends over 16 amino acids. Germline loops: CDR1 KGHDR, CDR2 SFDVKD. CDR3 coding DNA: TGTGCCACCAGTGACGAGGGGACAGCCTCACAAGAGACCCAGTACTTC. Translating it yields CATSDEGTASQETQYF.

This chain links TRBV15 with TRBJ1-4, with 8 bases aligning to TRBD1. This CDR3 has 14 amino acids. With V trimmed by 7 bases and J by 8 bases, 9 bases remained unmatched. Per the germline V gene, CDR1 is LNHNV and CDR2 is YYDKDF (reference sequence). The CDR3 sequence is CATTTGTGEEKLFF. The CDR3 nucleotides are TGTGCCACCACCACCGGGACAGGCGAAGAAAAACTGTTTTTT.

The CDR3 loop reads CASSRGQGDEQFF. The CDR3 bases are TGTGCCAGCAGCCGGGGACAGGGAGATGAGCAGTTCTTC. V is TRBV5-6 and J is TRBJ2-1, with 9 bases identical to TRBD1. V trimming: 4 bases; J trimming: 8 bases; junction bases outside the gene matches: 4. The CDR3 runs 13 residues. Germline CDR1 reads SGHDT; CDR2 reads YYEEEE. Full variable domain (missing parts from reference TRBV5-6 and TRBJ2-1): DAGVTQSPTHLIKTRGQQVTLRCSPKSGHDTVSWYQQALGQGPQFIFQYYEEEERQRGNFPDRFSGHQFPNYSSELNVNALLLGDSALYLCASSRGQGDEQFFGPGTRLTVL.

Comment on this clone: The sample contains more than one DNA sequence encoding this CDR3. This chain uses TRBV2 with TRBJ2-7; tentative D call: TRBD1 (6 bases). CDR3 length equals 13 residues. V was clipped by 6 bases and J by 3 bases, with 12 bases between them. CDR1 and CDR2 (germline): SNHLY, FYNNEI. As DNA, the CDR3 is TGTGCCAGCAGGGCCGGGACAAACTACGAGCAGTACTTC. Translated: CASRAGTNYEQYF.

In the case of this clone: Germline is not matched at one junction end, which may reflect a read error. J is TRBJ2-1 and V is TRBV5-4; no firm D call. The CDR3 has 16 amino acids. Per the germline V gene, CDR1 is SGHNT and CDR2 is YYREEE (reference sequence). The CDR3 nucleotides are TGTGCCAGCAGCTTGGACCGACTTACCTCCCACAATGAGCAGTTCTTC. It codes for CASSLDRLTSHNEQFF. Looking up the rest from reference TRBV5-4 and TRBJ2-1 gives the full variable domain: ETGVTQSPTHLIKTRGQQVTLRCSSQSGHNTVSWYQQALGQGPQFIFQYYREEENGRGNFPPRFSGLQFPNYSSELNVNALELDDSALYLCASSLDRLTSHNEQFFGPGTRLTVL.

This chain connects TRBV14 to TRBJ2-1; no clear D gene. The CDR3 loop spans 12 amino acids. The germline CDR1 and CDR2 sequences are SGHDN and FVKESK. Deletions cut 0 bases from V and 13 bases from J, with 10 bases between. CDR3: CASSQDAPTQFF. CDR3 DNA sequence: TGTGCCAGCAGCCAAGATGCTCCCACTCAGTTCTTC.

This sequence joins TRBV3-1 (or the pseudogene TRBV3-2) and TRBJ1-1; 10 bases match TRBD1. Germline-derived CDR1 and CDR2 are LGHDT and YNNKEL (reference sequence). The CDR3 contains 19 residues. Trimming removed 4 bases from V and 2 bases from J; junction bases left unmatched: 16. As DNA, the CDR3 is TGTGCCAGCAGCCCGTCCCTCCGACAGGGGGCGCAAGTCAACACTGAAGCTTTCTTT. Its translation: CASSPSLRQGAQVNTEAFF.

The rearrangement joins TRBV5-1 to TRBJ2-3; D uncertain. Between the trimmed V and J ends, which lost 4 bases and 3 bases, there was a span of 15 bases. Germline lookup yields CDR1 SGHRS and CDR2 YFSETQ. This CDR3 comprises 15 residues. The CDR3 loop reads CASSPMVSLTDTQYF. The CDR3, as DNA: TGCGCCAGCAGCCCAATGGTTAGCCTAACAGATACGCAGTATTTT.

The gene calls are TRBV12-3 or TRBV12-4 and TRBJ1-2; 7 nucleotides line up with TRBD1. V was clipped by 7 bases and J by 8 bases; unmatched bases: 7. The CDR3 runs to 12 residues. The CDR3 bases are TGTGCCAGCACCCGACAGGGCTCAGGCTACACCTTC. Encoded protein: CASTRQGSGYTF.

The chain employs TRBV10-3 and TRBJ2-7; the match to TRBD2 covers 12 bases. J lost 1 base, V lost 10 bases, and 14 bases had no gene match. The CDR3 length is 17 residues. The V gene's germline CDR1 is ENHRY and CDR2 SYGVKD. The CDR3 reads CATLAGGEGTVSYEQYF. The CDR3 region has the DNA TGTGCCACCCTAGCGGGAGGGGAAGGCACGGTATCCTACGAGCAGTACTTC.

The rearrangement joins TRBV19 to TRBJ2-1; 14 nucleotides align to TRBD2. The CDR3 consists of 15 residues. V gave up 5 bases and J gave up 6 bases; unmatched junction bases: 3. The germline CDR1 and CDR2 sequences are LNHDA and SQIVND (reference sequence). DNA of the CDR3: TGTGCCAGTAGTGAGACTAGCGGGGGGGGCAATGAGCAGTTCTTC. It yields the protein CASSETSGGGNEQFF.

V and J are TRBV29-1 and TRBJ2-1; 8 positions match TRBD1. The germline gives CDR1 SQVTM, CDR2 ANQGSEA. This CDR3 contains 16 residues. V was clipped by 4 bases and J by 0 bases; unmatched bases: 8. CDR3 DNA: TGCAGCGTTGCCACAGGGGGGTATAGCTCCTACAATGAGCAGTTCTTC. Protein sequence: CSVATGGYSSYNEQFF.